This paragraph reports one T cell receptor beta chain. Method: immunoSEQ multiplex PCR; TCRdb's copy keeps in-frame clones and lacks some. This table has 350,000 or so clones, approximately 88% appearing once. This specimen comes from a study of blood T cell repertoires in COVID-19. Germline values: CDR1 MNHEY, CDR2 SVGAGI. Trimming left V 0 bases short and J 6 bases short, with 11 bases between. CDR3 length: 14 residues. This TCR was recovered from a woman aged 25 to 39 with COVID-19, enrolled during active disease. The sequencing input was peripheral blood. The chain joins TRBV6-5 to TRBJ1-2, with D perhaps TRBD1 (6 bases). The CDR3 region is CASSYSFAGDGYTF. CDR3 in DNA: TGTGCCAGCAGTTACTCGTTTGCAGGGGATGGCTACACCTTC.